The 10 T cell receptor beta chains given below trace back to one sample, sequenced in a study of T cell responses to AZD1222 COVID-19 vaccine. Assay: immunoSEQ multiplex PCR; the TCRdb copy retains only in-frame clones and omits some. The profile covers about 83,000 clones, with over 75% appearing a single time and 4.7% taken by the ten largest. Sequenced here: peripheral blood, sampled on day 0 of MenACWY control vaccination. All receptors come from an adult in good health.

The chain has TRBV4-3 and TRBJ2-1; D call uncertain. CDR1 and CDR2 (germline): LGHNA, YSLEER. Trimming pared 0 bases from V and 5 bases from J, leaving 8 bases between. The CDR3 length is 14 residues. CDR3 sequence reads: CASSQDRRDNEQFF. DNA of the CDR3: TGCGCCAGCAGCCAAGATCGGAGAGACAATGAGCAGTTCTTC.

The chain couples TRBV18 to TRBJ1-2; perhaps TRBD1 as D (6 bases). V dropped 3 bases and J dropped 5 bases, with 13 bases sitting between them. The CDR3 runs to 14 residues. Germline V gene sequence: CDR1 KGHSH, CDR2 LQKENI. CDR3 DNA sequence: TGTGCCAGCTCACCGGCAGGGGACCGGTATGGCTACACCTTC. It is translated as CASSPAGDRYGYTF.

This sequence joins TRBV7-9 and TRBJ2-3; D remains unclear. The CDR3 contains 15 residues. Trimming removed 1 base at V and 6 bases at J, with 14 bases between. CDR1 SEHNR and CDR2 FQNEAQ come from the germline V gene (reference sequence). The CDR3 spells CASSLEISRVDTQYF. In DNA form, the CDR3 reads TGTGCCAGCAGCTTAGAGATTTCAAGGGTGGATACGCAGTATTTT.

V usage is TRBV7-2 and J usage is TRBJ1-6; D ambiguous. The V end lost 5 bases, the J end lost 5 bases, and 16 bases lay between the germline ends. CDR1 and CDR2 from the germline V gene are SGHTA and FQGNSA. CDR3 length: 16 residues. The CDR3 nucleotides are TGTGCCAGCAGCCTTCGGAGGGCTGGGGATAATTCACCCCTCCACTTT. Its protein product is CASSLRRAGDNSPLHF.

V gene TRBV7-9 combines with J gene TRBJ2-7; D ambiguous. This CDR3 is 14 amino acids long. Germline V CDR1 and CDR2: SEHNR, FQNEAQ (reference sequence). The V and J ends lost 5 bases and 3 bases respectively, with 14 bases between them. CDR3 residues: CASSIRTVSYEQYF. The CDR3 DNA is TGTGCCAGCAGCATCCGGACGGTAAGCTACGAGCAGTACTTC. The complete variable domain, with remaining parts taken from reference TRBV7-9 and TRBJ2-7, reads DTGVSQNPRHKITKRGQNVTFRCDPISEHNRLYWYRQTLGQGPEFLTYFQNEAQLEKSRLLSDRFSAERPKGSFSTLEIQRTEQGDSAMYLCASSIRTVSYEQYFGPGTRLTVT.

The J gene is TRBJ2-7, the V gene TRBV29-1; 9 nucleotides line up with TRBD1. Germline V gives CDR1 SQVTM, CDR2 ANQGSEA. The ends lost 7 bases at V and 6 bases at J; junction bases unmatched: 13. CDR3 length equals 14 residues. The DNA of the CDR3 is TGCAGCGCCGTCTCCGGGACAGGGCTACTCGAGCAGTACTTC. It is translated as CSAVSGTGLLEQYF.

The CDR3 loop is CASSQPVNSYEQYF. The CDR3 DNA follows: TGCGCCAGCAGCCAACCGGTTAACTCCTACGAGCAGTACTTC. V usage is TRBV5-1 and J usage is TRBJ2-7; D gene uncertain. The CDR3 spans 14 residues. V shed 4 bases and J shed 0 bases, with 11 bases lying between them. Germline V lookup: CDR1 SGHRS, CDR2 YFSETQ.

V is TRBV19 and J is TRBJ1-5; no definite D call. This CDR3 is 14 amino acids long. CDR1 and CDR2 from the germline V gene are LNHDA and SQIVND (reference sequence). V lost 7 bases, J lost 3 bases, and 13 bases lay in between. The CDR3 sequence: CASTPRQHNQPQHF. In DNA form, the CDR3 reads TGTGCCAGTACTCCGAGACAACACAATCAGCCCCAGCATTTT.

The V and J genes are TRBV27 and TRBJ2-7; D might be TRBD2 (5 bases). Germline-derived CDR1 and CDR2 are MNHEY and SMNVEV (reference sequence). The V end lost 2 bases, the J end lost 2 bases, and 10 bases lay between the germline ends. The CDR3 runs to 14 residues. CDR3 loop: CASSLEGAAYEQYF. In DNA form, the CDR3 reads TGTGCCAGCAGTTTAGAGGGCGCGGCCTACGAGCAGTACTTC.

The chain carries TRBV5-6 and TRBJ2-4, with a weak D call TRBD2 (5 bases). Deletions cut 4 bases from V and 0 bases from J, with 8 bases between. The CDR3 is made up of 14 amino acids. The V gene's germline CDR1 is SGHDT and CDR2 YYEEEE. The CDR3 DNA is TGTGCCAGCAGCATCGGGGTAGCCAAAAACATTCAGTACTTC. Residues: CASSIGVAKNIQYF. Full variable domain (rest looked up from reference TRBV5-6 and TRBJ2-4): DAGVTQSPTHLIKTRGQQVTLRCSPKSGHDTVSWYQQALGQGPQFIFQYYEEEERQRGNFPDRFSGHQFPNYSSELNVNALLLGDSALYLCASSIGVAKNIQYFGAGTRLSVL.